The subject of this entry is one T cell receptor beta chain. The antigen is unknown. This sample was included in a study of naive and memory T cell subsets. Study results and limitations: Each distinct alpha or beta sequence counts as one clonotype. Between naive and memory subsets, TCR abundance power law exponents differed.

Germline values: CDR1 SEHNR, CDR2 FQNEAQ (reference sequence). The CDR3 length is 13 residues. V lost 1 base, J lost 8 bases, and 11 bases lay in between. The beta constant-region primer was an equimolar mix of two oligonucleotides covering TRBC1 and TRBC2. The cDNA 3' end received a ligated single-stranded oligonucleotide carrying the SP2 primer and a 12-nucleotide UMI. Four rounds of PCR amplified the ligated cDNA using nested alpha and beta constant-region primers plus SP2. TCRdb reanalysed the UMI-ligation and nested PCR reads using MiXCR and keeps one entry per CDR3 protein. The repertoire consists of 77,000 or so distinct CDR3 sequences, with around 14% occurring once and the leading ten covering 0.75% to 1%.

The rearrangement uses TRBV7-9 and TRBJ1-2; tentative D call: TRBD1 (6 bases). The TCR was taken from a human donor in good health. Input material: central memory CD4+ T cells from blood. CDR3 region: CASSLVAGEGYTF. The DNA for the CDR3 is TGTGCCAGCAGCTTAGTCGCAGGGGAAGGCTACACCTTC.